The 29 T cell receptor beta chains given below trace back to one sample, sequenced in a study of identical twins (dated by TCRdb to 2016 to 2017). The library was produced with 5' RACE. The instrument given in TCRdb is Illumina HiSeq 2000. The public reads were quality trimmed at Q25 with fastp and then assembled into clones with MiXCR by TCRdb, keeping productive beta chains. Every entry covers one CDR3 protein and lists the most common genes and DNA from its rows. Across this sample there are 500,000 to 600,000 distinct CDR3 sequences, with around 20% seen only once. The ten biggest clones cover about 0.91% of the sample. A further study also used this sample, focusing on T cells expressing NK-cell markers.

Sequenced input: CD4+ T cells sorted from blood. The receptors come from a woman between 18 and 29 years old in good health.

This clonotype was recorded a few times. The V call is TRBV2, the J call TRBJ2-4; maybe TRBD2 (6 bases). This CDR3 region has 12 residues. Germline-derived CDR1 and CDR2 are SNHLY and FYNNEI. V was clipped by 8 bases and J by 8 bases, with 13 bases between them. The CDR3: CASLGREDIQYF. The CDR3, as DNA: TGTGCCAGCCTCGGAAGGGAGGACATTCAGTACTTC.

This clonotype was observed many times. The rearrangement joins TRBV29-1 to TRBJ1-4; D might be TRBD1 (6 bases). Trimming removed 6 bases from V and 6 bases from J, with 11 bases in between. The CDR3 has 12 amino acids. Germline V lookup: CDR1 SQVTM, CDR2 ANQGSEA. The CDR3 bases are TGCAGCGTGGAGGGGGTTGATGAAAAACTGTTTTTT. Protein: CSVEGVDEKLFF. Looking up the rest from reference TRBV29-1 and TRBJ1-4 gives the full variable domain: SAVISQKPSRDICQRGTSLTIQCQVDSQVTMMFWYRQQPGQSLTLIATANQGSEATYESGFVIDKFPISRPNLTFSTLTVSNMSPEDSSIYLCSVEGVDEKLFFGSGTQLSVL.

There are a few counts of this clonotype. The chain carries TRBV20-1 and TRBJ2-1; 9 nucleotides match TRBD2. J lost 0 bases, V lost 3 bases, and 3 bases had no gene match. Germline V gene data show CDR1 as DFQATT and CDR2 as SNEGSKA (reference sequence). The CDR3 spans 15 residues. CDR3 coding DNA: TGCAGTGCTAGCGGAGCGGGAGGCTCCTACAATGAGCAGTTCTTC. Protein: CSASGAGGSYNEQFF.

This clonotype appeared a few times. V usage is TRBV6-5 and J usage is TRBJ2-1; no clear D. V dropped 2 bases and J dropped 4 bases, with 9 bases sitting between them. Germline CDR1 and CDR2: MNHEY and SVGAGI. The CDR3 extends over 14 amino acids. The CDR3 is CASSYDLRYNEQFF. In DNA form, the CDR3 reads TGTGCCAGCAGTTACGATCTTAGGTACAATGAGCAGTTCTTC.

The chain is built from TRBV5-1 and TRBJ2-7; D gene unclear. V lost 1 base to trimming and J lost 5 bases, with 7 bases between them. CDR1 is SGHRS, CDR2 YFSETQ, per germline. The CDR3 is made up of 12 amino acids. The CDR3 DNA reads TGCGCCAGCAGCTTGATAAGGGACGAGCAGTACTTC. It is translated as CASSLIRDEQYF.

V gene TRBV5-6 combines with J gene TRBJ2-4, with 9 bases aligning to TRBD2. With V trimmed by 2 bases and J by 6 bases, 12 bases remained unmatched. The CDR3 runs 17 residues. Germline CDR1 SGHDT, CDR2 YYEEEE. CDR3: CASSFGAGGLTINIQYF. The CDR3 DNA sequence: TGTGCCAGCAGCTTCGGAGCGGGGGGTCTAACTATAAACATTCAGTACTTC.

At least ten counts were recorded for this clonotype. This chain connects TRBV20-1 to TRBJ2-1, with TRBD1 matching over 9 bases. The germline CDR1 and CDR2 sequences are DFQATT and SNEGSKA (reference sequence). V shed 6 bases and J 2 bases; nucleotides not matched to a gene: 17. This CDR3 is built from 18 residues. CDR3 sequence reads: CSAPHLFRTGEAYNEQFF. The CDR3 DNA reads as TGCAGTGCCCCCCATCTTTTTAGGACAGGGGAAGCCTACAATGAGCAGTTCTTC.

The chain employs TRBV6-5 and TRBJ1-1; D unresolved. The ends were cut back, 0 bases at V and 1 base at J, with 9 bases in the middle. The CDR3 covers 15 residues. CDR1 is MNHEY, CDR2 SVGAGI, per germline. The CDR3 is CASSYSRSRNTEAFF. In DNA, the CDR3 is TGTGCCAGCAGTTACTCTAGGTCCCGGAACACTGAAGCTTTCTTT.

This clonotype has a handful of counts. CDR3 in DNA: TGCGCCAGCAGCGAGCGGGAGGGCGGACCCTACAATGAGCAGTTCTTC. Its protein is CASSEREGGPYNEQFF. The V and J genes are TRBV4-3 and TRBJ2-1; 10 positions agree with TRBD2. V lost 5 bases, J lost 2 bases, and 6 bases stayed unmatched. The CDR3 is 16 residues long. CDR1 LGHNA and CDR2 YSLEER come from the germline V gene.

This clonotype was observed a few times. The chain is built from TRBV3-1 and TRBJ2-3, with no clear D. CDR1 and CDR2 (germline): LGHDT, YNNKEL (reference sequence). The CDR3 covers 14 residues. V lost 0 bases to trimming and J lost 1 base, with 5 bases between them. This CDR3 reads CASSQDDGTDTQYF. The CDR3 DNA is TGTGCCAGCAGCCAAGATGATGGCACAGATACGCAGTATTTT.

The chain joins TRBV21-1 to TRBJ2-6. TRBV21-1 is a listed pseudogene. The CDR3 has 15 residues. Here the CDR3 reads CASSPSPFGANVLTF. Written as DNA, the CDR3 is TGTGCCAGCAGCCCCAGCCCTTTTGGGGCCAACGTCCTGACTTTC.

This clonotype was observed a few times. This chain uses TRBV29-1 with TRBJ2-1; 10 bases are shared with TRBD1. The junction had 6 bases not matched to a gene; V was cut back by 4 bases and J by 0 bases. This CDR3 region has 16 residues. Germline V gene lookup returns CDR1 SQVTM and CDR2 ANQGSEA. For the CDR3, the DNA is TGCAGCGTTGGAGGGACAGGGGCCTTCTCCTACAATGAGCAGTTCTTC. It yields the protein CSVGGTGAFSYNEQFF.

The rearrangement joins TRBV20-1 to TRBJ1-1, with D perhaps matching TRBD1 (5 bases). Trimming removed 5 bases from V and 4 bases from J, with 14 bases in between. This CDR3 is 13 amino acids long. From germline, CDR1 is DFQATT and CDR2 SNEGSKA (reference sequence). The CDR3 nucleotides read TGCAGTGCTGATAAGGGGAGTGGCACTGAAGCTTTCTTT. Translation: CSADKGSGTEAFF.

This clonotype has only a few counts. The DNA of the CDR3 is TGCGCCAGCAGCTTGGGACTAGCGGGGGACTACAATGAGCAGTTCTTC. Its protein is CASSLGLAGDYNEQFF. The V gene is TRBV5-1, the J gene TRBJ2-1; 12 bases line up with TRBD2. The CDR3 is made up of 16 amino acids. The V gene's germline CDR1 is SGHRS and CDR2 YFSETQ. After removal of 0 bases from V and 3 bases from J, the junction contained 1 base not matched to a gene.

In its sample, this clonotype was seen a few times. V gene TRBV20-1 combines with J gene TRBJ2-3; maybe TRBD1 (6 bases). V was clipped by 6 bases and J by 3 bases, with 16 bases between them. The CDR3 loop spans 14 amino acids. The germline CDR1 and CDR2 sequences are DFQATT and SNEGSKA (reference sequence). The CDR3 spells CSADGAQGTDTQYF. CDR3 bases: TGCAGTGCCGACGGGGCACAGGGAACAGATACGCAGTATTTT.

In its sample, this clonotype was seen a few times. The chain joins TRBV20-1 to TRBJ2-7; D possibly uses TRBD1 or TRBD2 (5 bases each). Germline V CDR1 and CDR2: DFQATT, SNEGSKA (reference sequence). V lost 4 bases, J lost 4 bases, and 17 bases lay in between. The CDR3 runs 14 residues. The CDR3 DNA follows: TGCAGTGCTATCTACGGGGCCTCAGATTACGAGCAGTACTTC. This translates into CSAIYGASDYEQYF.

The rearrangement uses TRBV7-9 and TRBJ2-3; D is perhaps TRBD1 (6 bases). V was clipped by 11 bases and J by 2 bases, with 14 bases between them. Looked up from germline, CDR1 is SEHNR and CDR2 is FQNEAQ (reference sequence). The CDR3 spans 13 residues. The CDR3 here is CAGTQGYTDTQYF. The CDR3 nucleotides read TGTGCCGGAACACAGGGTTACACAGATACGCAGTATTTT.

This chain connects TRBV9 to TRBJ1-6; D is unclear. The CDR3 has 15 amino acids. Germline loops: CDR1 SGDLS, CDR2 YYNGEE. Trimming stripped 3 bases from V and 1 base from J, with 8 bases between. CDR3 in amino acids: CASSALSSYNSPLHF. The CDR3 coding sequence is TGTGCCAGCAGCGCCTTAAGTTCCTATAATTCACCCCTCCACTTT.

V gene TRBV12-3 or TRBV12-4 combines with J gene TRBJ1-5, with 10 nucleotides matching TRBD1. The CDR3 runs 15 residues. With 5 bases clipped from V and 6 bases from J, the junction kept 7 bases outside the gene matches. The CDR3 bases are TGTGCCAGCAGTCCCGGGACAGGGGCTGTTCAGCCCCAGCATTTT. Protein sequence: CASSPGTGAVQPQHF.

In its sample, this clonotype was seen a few times. The chain is built from TRBV20-1 and TRBJ2-7; TRBD2 might be the D (5 bases). V lost 1 base to trimming and J lost 4 bases, with 17 bases between them. The CDR3 spans 15 residues. The germline V gene has CDR1 DFQATT and CDR2 SNEGSKA (reference sequence). The CDR3: CSARVPVAGGYEQYF. The CDR3 DNA is TGCAGTGCTAGAGTTCCCGTTGCGGGTGGTTACGAGCAGTACTTC.

This chain uses TRBV12-3 or TRBV12-4 with TRBJ2-1; 8 bases are a match to TRBD2. This CDR3 region has 16 residues. J lost 6 bases, V lost 5 bases, and 12 bases had no gene match. Here the CDR3 DNA reads TGTGCCAGCAGTCCCTTATCGGGGGGGCCCGTCAATGAGCAGTTCTTC. Amino acid sequence: CASSPLSGGPVNEQFF.

This sequence joins TRBV5-6 and TRBJ2-5; TRBD2 aligns across 10 bases. CDR3 size: 15 residues. V trimming: 4 bases; J trimming: 5 bases; junction bases outside the gene matches: 8. The germline gives CDR1 SGHDT, CDR2 YYEEEE. The CDR3 is CASSTSGGDWETQYF. The CDR3 DNA sequence: TGTGCCAGCAGCACAAGCGGGGGGGATTGGGAGACCCAGTACTTC.

The V gene is TRBV4-3, the J gene TRBJ1-1; D remains unclear. The germline V gene encodes CDR1 LGHNA and CDR2 YSLEER. This CDR3 contains 14 residues. V was cut by 2 bases and J by 9 bases, with 16 bases left in between. This CDR3 is CASSQHHGRSQAFF. The CDR3 nucleotides read TGCGCCAGCAGCCAACACCATGGACGGTCCCAAGCTTTCTTT.

This rearrangement joins TRBV7-6 to TRBJ2-1; 7 nucleotides align to TRBD2. With V trimmed by 5 bases and J by 5 bases, 9 bases remained unmatched. Looked up from germline, CDR1 is SGHVS and CDR2 is FNYEAQ. The CDR3 runs 15 residues. This CDR3 reads CASSPGGGGNNEQFF. The CDR3, as DNA: TGTGCCAGCAGCCCGGGCGGCGGGGGAAACAATGAGCAGTTCTTC.

The rearrangement uses TRBV12-3 or TRBV12-4 and TRBJ2-2, with D possibly matching TRBD2 (6 bases). Trimming took 3 bases from V and 6 from J, leaving 11 bases between them. The CDR3 sequence is 14 residues long. As DNA, the CDR3 is TGTGCCAGCAGTTTGCTAGCGAAGGCCGGGGAGCTGTTTTTT. It codes for CASSLLAKAGELFF.

This clonotype was seen ten or more times. This chain uses TRBV12-3 or TRBV12-4 with TRBJ1-5; D not certain. Trimming shortened V by 0 bases and J by 5 bases, and 11 bases separated the two germline ends. The CDR3 has 15 amino acids. The CDR3 is CASSLAGRLHQPQHF. CDR3 bases: TGTGCCAGCAGTTTAGCGGGCAGGCTTCATCAGCCCCAGCATTTT.

The chain recombines TRBV12-3 or TRBV12-4 with TRBJ2-2, with D perhaps TRBD1 or TRBD2 (5 bases each). CDR3 length equals 16 residues. The V gene lost 4 bases and the J gene lost 5 bases, with 17 bases spanning the gap. DNA for the CDR3: TGTGCCAGCAGTTCCCGGGACCTAATCGGGACCGGGGAGCTGTTTTTT. Its translation is CASSSRDLIGTGELFF.

The chain is built from TRBV30 and TRBJ1-1; D not resolved. The germline V gene has CDR1 GTSNPN and CDR2 SVGIG (reference sequence). V lost 4 bases and J lost 0, with 6 bases in between. The CDR3 runs 12 residues. CDR3: CAWNKLNTEAFF. As DNA, the CDR3 is TGTGCCTGGAATAAGCTGAACACTGAAGCTTTCTTT.

This clonotype was recorded a few times. The gene calls are TRBV12-3 or TRBV12-4 and TRBJ2-1; no clear D gene. This CDR3 spans 12 amino acids. Trimming shortened V by 8 bases and J by 5 bases, and 10 bases separated the two germline ends. The CDR3 DNA reads TGTGCCAGCGACGTAGGGAACAATGAGCAGTTCTTC. Translated: CASDVGNNEQFF.